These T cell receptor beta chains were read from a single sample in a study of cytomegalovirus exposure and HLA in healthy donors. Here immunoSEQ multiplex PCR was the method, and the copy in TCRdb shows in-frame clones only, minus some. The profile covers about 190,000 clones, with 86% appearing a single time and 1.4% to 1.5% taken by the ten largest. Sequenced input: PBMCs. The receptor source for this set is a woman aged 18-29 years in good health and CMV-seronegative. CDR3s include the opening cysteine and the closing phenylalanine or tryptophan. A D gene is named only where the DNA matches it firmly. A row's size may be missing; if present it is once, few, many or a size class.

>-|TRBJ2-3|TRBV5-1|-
CASEDTRGPPDTQYF
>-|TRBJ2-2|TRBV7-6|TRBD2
CASSRQLAGGLGGELFF
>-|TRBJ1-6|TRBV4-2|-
CASNPGGEFNSPLHF
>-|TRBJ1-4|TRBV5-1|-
CASSPLQGTNEKLFF
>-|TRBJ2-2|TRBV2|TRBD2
CASSDKTSRTGELFF
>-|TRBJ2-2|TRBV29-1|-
CSGTRNTGELFF
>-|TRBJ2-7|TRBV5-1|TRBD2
CASSQRSGGPRSRYEQYF
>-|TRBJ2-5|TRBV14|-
CASSSHAGTYNQETQYF
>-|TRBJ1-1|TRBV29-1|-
CSVEVPRSKNTEAFF
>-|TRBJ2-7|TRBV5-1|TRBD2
CASSLVGLAGQEQYF
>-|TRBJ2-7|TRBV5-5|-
CASSYGTQAYEQYF
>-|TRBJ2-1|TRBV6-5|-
CASRTPGSEQFF
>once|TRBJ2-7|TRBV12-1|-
CASSFQADPSYEQYF
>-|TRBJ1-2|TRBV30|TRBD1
CAWGTGNYGYTF
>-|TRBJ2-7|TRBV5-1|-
CASSGSGNYEQYF
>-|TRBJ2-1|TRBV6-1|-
CASRQLAGAYNEQFF
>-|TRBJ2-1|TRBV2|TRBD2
CASSEDSGGNSAYEQFF
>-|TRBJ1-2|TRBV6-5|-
CASSRTAFNYGYTF
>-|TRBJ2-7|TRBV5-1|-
CASSRVDRAYEQYF
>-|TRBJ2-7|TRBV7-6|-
CASSRSGREQYF
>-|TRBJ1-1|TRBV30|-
CAWTTARGRLNTEAFF
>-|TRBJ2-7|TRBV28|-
CASSLVGVDEQYF
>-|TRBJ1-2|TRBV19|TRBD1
CASSSPGTADGYTF
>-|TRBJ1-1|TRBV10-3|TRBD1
CAISELGGAYTEAFF
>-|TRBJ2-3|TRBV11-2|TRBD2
CASSHIAGPSTDTQYF
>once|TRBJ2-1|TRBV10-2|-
CASKGASATTLRNNEQFF
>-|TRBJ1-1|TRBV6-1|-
CASSDPRQMNTEAFF
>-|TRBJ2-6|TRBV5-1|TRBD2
CASSQTSGGPSSGANVLTF
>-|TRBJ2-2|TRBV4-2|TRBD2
CASSPTSGRNPGELFF
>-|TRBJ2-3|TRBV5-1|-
CASSGGGTDTQYF
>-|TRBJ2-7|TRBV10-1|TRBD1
CASSTGTGKDEQYF
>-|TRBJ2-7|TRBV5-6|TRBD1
CASSFGTGIHEQYF
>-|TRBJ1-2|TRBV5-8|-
CASSFHRVALYGYTF
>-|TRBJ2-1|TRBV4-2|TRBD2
CASSQPPLAGDYNEQFF
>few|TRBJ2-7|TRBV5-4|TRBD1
CASSSKGALFYEQYF
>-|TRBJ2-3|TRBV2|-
CALRLGDTQYF
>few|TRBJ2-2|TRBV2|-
CASSDQRAGELFF
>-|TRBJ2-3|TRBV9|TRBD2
CASSVGGRGGSTDTQYF
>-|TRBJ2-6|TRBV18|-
CASSPSNLISREGSGANVLTF
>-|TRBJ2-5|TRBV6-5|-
CASNRKETQYF
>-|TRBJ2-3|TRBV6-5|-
CASSYSDRNTDTQYF
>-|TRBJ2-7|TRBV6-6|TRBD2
CASRSLLAGGPYEQYF